Listed here are 17 T cell receptor beta chains from one sample, sequenced in a study of blood T cell repertoires in COVID-19. The assay was immunoSEQ multiplex PCR, and TCRdb's table has in-frame clones only and misses some. The table has some 400,000 clones, over 65% seen once. Sequenced sample: peripheral blood. The source of these receptors is a human donor with acute or convalescent COVID-19. The donor label of this sample is uncertain.

This clone was observed a handful of times. The V call is TRBV3-1 (or the pseudogene TRBV3-2), the J call TRBJ2-3, with D possibly TRBD2 on 5 matching bases. V lost 1 base to trimming and J lost 2 bases, with 22 bases between them. This CDR3 is 19 amino acids long. Germline V gene lookup returns CDR1 LGHDT and CDR2 YNNKEL (reference sequence). CDR3: CASSQALGGVATFTDTQYF. CDR3 nucleotides: TGTGCCAGCAGCCAAGCGCTGGGCGGAGTAGCGACATTCACAGATACGCAGTATTTT.

The V and J genes are TRBV4-1 and TRBJ2-5; 8 nucleotides agree with TRBD1. CDR1 MGHRA and CDR2 YSYEKL come from the germline V gene. V gave up 6 bases and J gave up 5 bases; unmatched junction bases: 11. The CDR3 spans 15 residues. CDR3: CASRRSGTGVETQYF. The CDR3 DNA sequence: TGCGCCAGCAGGAGATCCGGGACAGGAGTCGAGACCCAGTACTTC.

This sequence joins TRBV18 and TRBJ2-7; 8 nucleotides align to TRBD2. Germline V CDR1 and CDR2: KGHSH, LQKENI. Trimming at V came to 1 base and at J to 4 bases, leaving 0 bases not matched to a gene. This CDR3 is 13 amino acids long. For the CDR3, the DNA is TGTGCCAGCTCACCACTAGCGGGGTACGAGCAGTACTTC. Amino acid sequence: CASSPLAGYEQYF.

The sample holds a few counts of this clone. V gene TRBV10-1 combines with J gene TRBJ2-3; TRBD2 might be the D (6 bases). Trimming stripped 5 bases from V and 3 bases from J, with 9 bases between. This CDR3 has 13 residues. From germline, CDR1 is WNHNN and CDR2 SYGVQD (reference sequence). CDR3 DNA sequence: TGCGCCAGCAGTCAGGGACTGACAGATACGCAGTATTTT. It encodes CASSQGLTDTQYF.

The genes are TRBV3-1 (or the pseudogene TRBV3-2) and TRBJ2-3, with 10 positions matching TRBD2. There are 15 residues in the CDR3. The germline V gene has CDR1 LGHDT and CDR2 YNNKEL (reference sequence). Trimming cost V 0 bases and J 11 bases; bases outside gene matches: 8. The CDR3 is CASSQDPPSGSGQYF. The CDR3 DNA sequence: TGTGCCAGCAGCCAAGATCCCCCTAGCGGGAGCGGGCAGTATTTT.

This clone was seen a handful of times. The sample carries other DNA sequences with the same CDR3. The CDR3 loop is CASSLAPSYEQYF. The CDR3 DNA reads TGTGCCAGCAGCTTAGCTCCCTCCTACGAGCAGTACTTC. This chain uses TRBV11-2 with TRBJ2-7; D unclear. V was trimmed by 1 base and J by 0 bases, leaving 4 bases between them. This CDR3 has 13 residues. Germline-derived CDR1 and CDR2 are SGHAT and FQNNGV.

This rearrangement joins TRBV12-5 to TRBJ2-3; TRBD2 matches 14 bases. The CDR3 has 17 amino acids. With V trimmed by 6 bases and J by 3 bases, 8 bases remained unmatched. Germline V gene sequence: CDR1 LGHNT, CDR2 FRNRAP. CDR3 DNA sequence: TGTGCTAGTGGCCGGGGACTAGCGGGAGTTTATACAGATACGCAGTATTTT. Its protein is CASGRGLAGVYTDTQYF.

This chain links TRBV15 with TRBJ1-5; D call uncertain. The CDR3 loop spans 15 amino acids. Germline V gene sequence: CDR1 LNHNV, CDR2 YYDKDF (reference sequence). V was pared by 1 base and J by 2 bases, with 9 bases between. The DNA for the CDR3 is TGTGCCACCAGCAGAGGGGAGGGTCGCAATCAGCCCCAGCATTTT. It specifies CATSRGEGRNQPQHF.

The genes are TRBV15 and TRBJ1-1; a weak D match, TRBD1 (6 bases). Trimming cost V 2 bases and J 9 bases, with 10 bases left between them. CDR3 length: 12 residues. Germline V CDR1 and CDR2: LNHNV, YYDKDF (reference sequence). CDR3 coding DNA: TGTGCCACCAGCAGACAGGACAGCCAAGCTTTCTTT. As protein: CATSRQDSQAFF.

The genes are TRBV27 and TRBJ2-1, with TRBD2 matching over 7 bases. The germline gives CDR1 MNHEY, CDR2 SMNVEV (reference sequence). The CDR3 loop spans 18 amino acids. With 1 base clipped from V and 1 base from J, the junction kept 10 bases outside the gene matches. CDR3 protein: CASSLFSPRESSYNEQFF. In DNA, the CDR3 is TGTGCCAGCAGTTTATTTAGTCCGCGGGAGTCTTCCTACAATGAGCAGTTCTTC.

CDR3 sequence reads: CASSQGGSGREKLFF. The CDR3 coding sequence is TGTGCCAGCAGCCAGGGAGGGTCAGGACGGGAAAAACTGTTTTTT. V gene TRBV3-1 (or the pseudogene TRBV3-2) combines with J gene TRBJ1-4; D unresolved. Germline V gene data show CDR1 as LGHDT and CDR2 as YNNKEL (reference sequence). This CDR3 has 15 amino acids. Trimming pared 3 bases from V and 8 bases from J, leaving 16 bases between.

This clone turned up a few times. One end of the junction is discordant with germline, which a read error may explain. The rearrangement uses TRBV5-1 and TRBJ2-7; 8 bases line up with TRBD1. The germline V gene has CDR1 SGHRS and CDR2 YFSETQ. The CDR3 loop spans 10 amino acids. The CDR3 loop reads CASSQGARIF. For the CDR3, the DNA is TGCGCCAGCAGCCAGGGGGCGCGAATCTTC.

The J gene is TRBJ2-7, the V gene TRBV7-9; D possibly corresponds to TRBD2 (6 bases). This CDR3 is built from 13 residues. Germline V gene lookup returns CDR1 SEHNR and CDR2 FQNEAQ (reference sequence). Between the trimmed V and J ends, which lost 1 base and 3 bases, there was a span of 7 bases. The CDR3 DNA reads TGTGCCAGCAGCTTAGGGGGGGACTACGAGCAGTACTTC. Protein product: CASSLGGDYEQYF.

The V call is TRBV11-2, the J call TRBJ2-5; D remains ambiguous. Germline CDR1 reads SGHAT; CDR2 reads FQNNGV. The CDR3 length is 15 residues. V gave up 0 bases and J gave up 2 bases, with 10 bases separating them. Here the CDR3 reads CASSLEMADQETQYF. CDR3 DNA sequence: TGTGCCAGCAGCTTAGAGATGGCGGATCAAGAGACCCAGTACTTC.

The chain employs TRBV20-1 and TRBJ1-6; weak D call: TRBD1 (5 bases). From germline, CDR1 is DFQATT and CDR2 SNEGSKA (reference sequence). The V gene lost 3 bases and the J gene lost 10 bases, with 22 bases spanning the gap. This CDR3 comprises 16 residues. The CDR3: CSASFPGGQGNSPLHF. The CDR3 bases are TGCAGTGCTAGTTTCCCAGGTGGGCAGGGAAACTCACCCCTCCACTTT.

This sequence joins TRBV10-3 and TRBJ2-7, with no clear D. The CDR3 loop spans 14 amino acids. V lost 3 bases to trimming and J lost 2 bases, with 11 bases between them. CDR1 and CDR2 (germline): ENHRY, SYGVKD. The CDR3, as DNA: TGTGCCATCAGTGAACCTCCGGTGGCCTACGAGCAGTACTTC. It translates to CAISEPPVAYEQYF.

V is TRBV28 and J is TRBJ2-6, with D possibly being TRBD1 (5 bases). CDR3 size: 15 residues. Germline lookup yields CDR1 MDHEN and CDR2 SYDVKM. Trimming stripped 7 bases from V and 1 base from J, with 11 bases between. This chain's CDR3 is CASTRGSSGANVLTF. The CDR3 nucleotides read TGTGCCAGCACTAGGGGTTCATCTGGGGCCAACGTCCTGACTTTC.